A single sample gave rise to the 23 T cell receptor beta chains below, sequenced in a study of cytomegalovirus exposure and HLA in healthy donors. Primers included in the PCR were 60 Vbeta and 13 Jbeta primers. Produced via immunoSEQ multiplex PCR; TCRdb's table is partial and in-frame only. The sample records about 120,000 clones, 81% being singletons. Specimen: PBMCs. The source of these receptors is a man between 18 and 35 years old in good health and CMV-seropositive.

The chain has TRBV4-1 and TRBJ2-2, with 14 bases identical to TRBD2. The germline V gene has CDR1 MGHRA and CDR2 YSYEKL. Germline trimming cut 0 bases from V and 5 bases from J; bases unmatched to any gene: 5. This CDR3 region has 18 residues. CDR3 in DNA: TGCGCCAGCAGCCAAGAGGGACTAGCGGGAGCGCAAACCGGGGAGCTGTTTTTT. It specifies CASSQEGLAGAQTGELFF.

The chain has TRBV6-1 and TRBJ1-1; 7 nucleotides align to TRBD1. The CDR3 extends over 15 amino acids. Germline-derived CDR1 and CDR2 are MNHNS and SASEGT. V was pared by 6 bases and J by 4 bases, with 11 bases of the junction left unmatched. The CDR3 DNA follows: TGTGCCAGCAGCGTCAGAGGGGGCAGCGGCACTGAAGCTTTCTTT. Translated, it gives CASSVRGGSGTEAFF.

V is TRBV4-1 and J is TRBJ1-2; 12 positions agree with TRBD1. V lost 4 bases to trimming and J lost 6 bases; unmatched junction nucleotides: 3. The germline CDR1 and CDR2 sequences are MGHRA and YSYEKL. This CDR3 is 14 amino acids long. CDR3 loop: CASSLGTGGDGYTF. DNA for the CDR3: TGCGCCAGCAGCCTGGGGACAGGGGGCGATGGCTACACCTTC.

This clone was found a few times. The J gene is TRBJ1-1, the V gene TRBV9; TRBD1 is a possible D gene (6 bases). Germline V gene data show CDR1 as SGDLS and CDR2 as YYNGEE. Trimming removed 0 bases from V and 10 bases from J, with 10 bases in between. The CDR3 is 12 amino acids. CDR3 sequence reads: CASSVDPGVAFF. As DNA, the CDR3 is TGTGCCAGCAGCGTAGATCCAGGGGTAGCTTTCTTT.

The table lists this clone with a count of one. The chain is built from TRBV5-1 and TRBJ2-1, with a weak D call TRBD2 (5 bases). The V gene's germline CDR1 is SGHRS and CDR2 YFSETQ. The V and J ends lost 3 bases and 5 bases respectively, with 12 bases between them. The CDR3 is made up of 14 amino acids. The CDR3: CASSSWTGNNEQFF. The CDR3 region has the DNA TGCGCCAGCAGCTCCTGGACTGGTAACAATGAGCAGTTCTTC.

The V call is TRBV7-9, the J call TRBJ2-2, with TRBD2 identical over 8 bases. Looked up from germline, CDR1 is SEHNR and CDR2 is FQNEAQ (reference sequence). This CDR3 is 15 amino acids long. With V trimmed by 3 bases and J by 6 bases, 6 bases remained unmatched. In DNA, the CDR3 is TGTGCCAGCAGCTTTGGACTAGCTGGGGCCGGGGAGCTGTTTTTT. Encoded protein: CASSFGLAGAGELFF.

The sample holds a few counts of this clone. The chain employs TRBV30 and TRBJ1-3; D might be TRBD1 (6 bases). V dropped 1 base and J dropped 4 bases, with 14 bases sitting between them. From germline, CDR1 is GTSNPN and CDR2 SVGIG (reference sequence). This CDR3 has 15 amino acids. As DNA, the CDR3 is TGTGCCTGGAGTGCGGTACAGGGTTACGGAAACACCATATATTTT. This codes for CAWSAVQGYGNTIYF. The full variable domain, with the rest looked up from reference TRBV30 and TRBJ1-3, is SQTIHQWPATLVQPVGSPLSLECTVEGTSNPNLYWYRQAAGRGLQLLFYSVGIGQISSEVPQNLSASRPQDRQFILSSKKLLLSDSGFYLCAWSAVQGYGNTIYFGEGSWLTVV.

This chain joins TRBV2 and TRBJ2-3, with D tentatively TRBD1 (5 bases). The CDR3 extends over 14 amino acids. Germline assignment: CDR1 SNHLY and CDR2 FYNNEI. The V and J ends lost 4 bases and 2 bases respectively, with 10 bases between them. The CDR3 DNA sequence: TGTGCCAGCAGTGCGACAGAATACACAGATACGCAGTATTTT. This codes for CASSATEYTDTQYF. Supplemented by reference TRBV2 and TRBJ2-3, the full variable domain reads EPEVTQTPSHQVTQMGQEVILRCVPISNHLYFYWYRQILGQKVEFLVSFYNNEISEKSEIFDDQFSVERPDGSNFTLKIRSTKLEDSAMYFCASSATEYTDTQYFGPGTRLTVL.

This chain links TRBV5-1 with TRBJ1-2; 7 bases line up with TRBD1. The CDR3 runs 16 residues. J was trimmed by 5 bases and V by 0 bases; bases with no gene match: 10. Germline-derived CDR1 and CDR2 are SGHRS and YFSETQ. CDR3 DNA: TGCGCCAGCAGCTTGGCTCCTCAAACAGGGGAGTATGGCTACACCTTC. Translation gives CASSLAPQTGEYGYTF. Based on the CDR3 plus reference TRBV5-1 and TRBJ1-2, the full variable domain is KAGVTQTPRYLIKTRGQQVTLSCSPISGHRSVSWYQQTPGQGLQFLFEYFSETQRNKGNFPGRFSGRQFSNSRSEMNVSTLELGDSALYLCASSLAPQTGEYGYTFGSGTRLTVV.

The chain links TRBV7-2 to TRBJ2-2, with TRBD2 identical over 8 bases. Trimming at V came to 3 bases and at J to 4 bases, leaving 13 bases not matched to a gene. CDR1 and CDR2 from the germline V gene are SGHTA and FQGNSA. This CDR3 is built from 18 residues. This CDR3 reads CASSFPVTAGEGTGELFF. Written as DNA, the CDR3 is TGTGCCAGCAGCTTCCCCGTAACAGCGGGAGAGGGCACCGGGGAGCTGTTTTTT.

The chain joins TRBV2 to TRBJ1-6; D remains unclear. Trimming took 4 bases from V and 5 from J, leaving 15 bases between them. This CDR3 has 16 amino acids. Germline CDR1 is SNHLY and CDR2 is FYNNEI. In DNA form, the CDR3 reads TGTGCCAGCAGTGCTTCGCAGCGAACTGATAATTCACCCCTCCACTTT. It encodes CASSASQRTDNSPLHF.

With regard to this clone: Compared with germline, one end of the junction differs, possibly owing to a read error. This chain connects TRBV7-9 to TRBJ1-5, with D perhaps TRBD1 (6 bases). Germline CDR1 SEHNR, CDR2 FQNEAQ (reference sequence). This CDR3 contains 15 residues. This chain's CDR3 is CSSSLGAGPNQPQHF. The DNA of the CDR3 is TGTTCCAGCAGCTTGGGGGCTGGCCCAAATCAGCCCCAGCATTTT.

The chain uses TRBV5-1 and TRBJ2-2; no definite D call. There are 14 residues in the CDR3. Germline V gene data show CDR1 as SGHRS and CDR2 as YFSETQ. Deletions cut 5 bases from V and 5 bases from J, with 13 bases between. The CDR3 sequence: CASRPQSTTGELFF. DNA of the CDR3: TGCGCCAGCAGGCCACAGAGTACAACCGGGGAGCTGTTTTTT.

The V and J genes are TRBV7-9 and TRBJ2-7; D is ambiguous. V was pared by 5 bases and J by 6 bases, with 11 bases between. The germline V gene has CDR1 SEHNR and CDR2 FQNEAQ (reference sequence). The CDR3 contains 12 residues. The CDR3 loop is CASSAKMPEQYF. The CDR3 DNA sequence: TGTGCCAGCAGCGCTAAGATGCCCGAGCAGTACTTC.

This chain connects TRBV5-5 to TRBJ2-2; 9 nucleotides match TRBD1. This CDR3 is built from 19 residues. The V gene's germline CDR1 is SGHKS and CDR2 YYEKEE (reference sequence). With V trimmed by 4 bases and J by 1 base, 14 bases remained unmatched. This chain's CDR3 is CASSPSPGTGNGNTGELFF. DNA of the CDR3: TGTGCCAGCAGCCCAAGTCCCGGGACAGGGAACGGGAACACCGGGGAGCTGTTTTTT.

The rearrangement joins TRBV19 to TRBJ2-5; TRBD1 matches at 9 bases. Looked up from germline, CDR1 is LNHDA and CDR2 is SQIVND (reference sequence). This CDR3 is built from 14 residues. The V gene end was trimmed by 7 bases and the J gene end by 4 bases; junction bases not matched to a gene: 7. CDR3 sequence reads: CASTPGTGRETQYF. The DNA for the CDR3 is TGTGCCAGTACCCCCGGGACAGGGAGAGAGACCCAGTACTTC.

The chain joins TRBV4-1 to TRBJ2-3; the D gene is possibly TRBD2 (5 bases). This CDR3 has 14 amino acids. V was trimmed by 1 base and J by 2 bases, leaving 7 bases between them. In germline, CDR1 is MGHRA, CDR2 YSYEKL. The DNA of the CDR3 is TGCGCCAGCAGCCAAGGAGGGATCACAGATACGCAGTATTTT. This sequence encodes CASSQGGITDTQYF.

The genes are TRBV10-1 and TRBJ2-3; TRBD2 matches at 7 bases. V dropped 2 bases and J dropped 2; count of bases not matched to a gene: 13. CDR1 is WNHNN, CDR2 SYGVQD, per germline (reference sequence). This CDR3 is built from 18 residues. The CDR3 loop is CASSETGSSSGPTDTQYF. As DNA, the CDR3 is TGCGCCAGCAGTGAGACGGGATCGTCTAGCGGCCCCACAGATACGCAGTATTTT.

The genes are TRBV2 and TRBJ2-2, with 11 bases matching TRBD2. CDR1 is SNHLY, CDR2 FYNNEI, per germline. V lost 7 bases and J lost 4; bases outside the gene matches: 5. The CDR3 runs 15 residues. In DNA, the CDR3 is TGTGCCAGCAAGACTAGCGGGATCAGCACCGGGGAGCTGTTTTTT. It yields the protein CASKTSGISTGELFF.

V gene TRBV15 combines with J gene TRBJ2-7; the match to TRBD1 covers 9 bases. The CDR3 spans 12 residues. Germline V gives CDR1 LNHNV, CDR2 YYDKDF (reference sequence). V shed 9 bases and J 4 bases; nucleotides not matched to a gene: 4. The CDR3 bases are TGTGCCACGGGACAGGGTGGTTACGAGCAGTACTTC. As protein: CATGQGGYEQYF.

This clone was counted a single time. The CDR3 nucleotides are TGCGCCAGCAGCTTGGCTACAGGGATGAACACTGAAGCTTTCTTT. Protein: CASSLATGMNTEAFF. The chain employs TRBV5-1 and TRBJ1-1, with D tentatively TRBD1 (6 bases). The CDR3 loop spans 15 amino acids. CDR1 and CDR2 from the germline V gene are SGHRS and YFSETQ. V dropped 0 bases and J dropped 0 bases, with 9 bases sitting between them.

The chain joins TRBV6-4 to TRBJ2-1; perhaps TRBD1 as D (5 bases). V gave up 5 bases and J gave up 8 bases, with 16 bases separating them. Looked up from germline, CDR1 is MRHNA and CDR2 is SNTAGT. CDR3 size: 14 residues. The CDR3 is CASSPGAGSDEQFF. The CDR3 DNA sequence: TGTGCCAGCAGTCCTGGGGCAGGATCGGATGAGCAGTTCTTC.

The chain couples TRBV4-3 to TRBJ1-4; possibly TRBD1 for D (5 bases). The CDR3 runs to 15 residues. Germline loops: CDR1 LGHNA, CDR2 YSLEER. Trimming removed 2 bases from V and 6 bases from J, with 13 bases in between. The CDR3 nucleotides read TGCGCCAGCAGCCAAAGTTGGCAGGGCGATGAAAAACTGTTTTTT. The encoded protein is CASSQSWQGDEKLFF.